The rows below give T cell receptor beta chains drawn from one sample of a study of cytomegalovirus exposure and HLA in healthy donors. Profiled with immunoSEQ multiplex PCR; TCRdb holds only in-frame clones, not every one. Of fewer than 200,000 clones in the sample, approximately 90% were seen once. Specimen: PBMCs. Source of these receptors: a boy younger than 10 in good health and CMV-seronegative. CDR3s include the opening cysteine and the closing phenylalanine or tryptophan. D genes are given only for firm matches. The size of a clone is reported for some rows only, either as once, few or many, or as a class for expanded clones.

clone_size d_call j_call v_call cdr3_nt cdr3_aa
- TRBD1 TRBJ1-5 TRBV27 TGTGCCAGCAGGCTGACAGGGGCGGCGTTTAGCAATCAGCCCCAGCATTTT CASRLTGAAFSNQPQHF
- - TRBJ2-1 TRBV10-3 TGTGCCATCAGTGGGACAGTTGACTACAATGAGCAGTTCTTC CAISGTVDYNEQFF
few TRBD1 TRBJ1-5 TRBV7-4 TGTGCCAGCAGCTGTTGGGACAGGGGTTCGCAGCCCCAGCATTTT CASSCWDRGSQPQHF
- TRBD1 TRBJ1-2 TRBV4-2 TGTGCCAGCAGCCAAGAGGGCAGGGCGAGGGCGGACAGGGAAAACTATGGCTACACCTTC CASSQEGRARADRENYGYTF
- - TRBJ1-2 TRBV10-1 TGCGCCAGCAGTCAGGACAGACACTATGGCTACACCTTC CASSQDRHYGYTF
- - TRBJ1-5 TRBV2 TGTGCCAGCAGTGAAGCGCTTAGGGGTCGAACGAGCAATCAGCCCCAGCATTTT CASSEALRGRTSNQPQHF
- - TRBJ2-7 TRBV7-2 TGTGCCAGCAGCTCAGGCGATACCACCTACGAGCAGTACTTC CASSSGDTTYEQYF
few TRBD2 TRBJ2-3 TRBV28 TGTGCCAGCAGTCGGCGGGACTACACAGATACGCAGTATTTT CASSRRDYTDTQYF
- TRBD1 TRBJ2-5 TRBV29-1 TGCAGCGTTAACAGGGGTGTGGGGGAGACCCAGTACTTC CSVNRGVGETQYF
- - TRBJ2-3 TRBV6-5 TGTGCCAGCAGTTACGGACAGACTAGCACAGATACGCAGTATTTT CASSYGQTSTDTQYF